The 7 T cell receptor beta chains below all came from one sample that was sequenced in a study of blood T cell repertoires in COVID-19. Only in-frame clones appear in the TCRdb table, and some are missing; sequencing was by immunoSEQ multiplex PCR. The top ten hold over 3% of the sample, which has some 240,000 clones, approximately 88% seen once. Sequenced sample: PBMCs or T cells enriched from blood (not recorded which). These receptor sequences come from a woman aged 40 to 55 who had been exposed to COVID-19.

The chain uses TRBV7-6 and TRBJ1-2; TRBD1 might be the D (6 bases). Looked up from germline, CDR1 is SGHVS and CDR2 is FNYEAQ. V was shortened by 5 bases and J by 5 bases, with 18 bases between the two germline ends. This CDR3 has 15 amino acids. CDR3 in amino acids: CASSPGGGSSYGYTF. CDR3 bases: TGTGCCAGCAGCCCTGGGGGGGGCTCTTCGTATGGCTACACCTTC.

This clone was seen a few times. The chain couples TRBV30 to TRBJ2-1; D possibly corresponds to TRBD1 (5 bases). Germline V CDR1 and CDR2: GTSNPN, SVGIG (reference sequence). The CDR3 has 16 amino acids. Trimming removed 2 bases at V and 0 bases at J, with 14 bases between. Written as DNA, the CDR3 is TGTGCCTGGAGTAGGGGTCCCGCCAGCTCCTACAATGAGCAGTTCTTC. It is translated as CAWSRGPASSYNEQFF. Filled out from reference TRBV30 and TRBJ2-1, the complete variable domain reads SQTIHQWPATLVQPVGSPLSLECTVEGTSNPNLYWYRQAAGRGLQLLFYSVGIGQISSEVPQNLSASRPQDRQFILSSKKLLLSDSGFYLCAWSRGPASSYNEQFFGPGTRLTVL.

The rearrangement links TRBV5-4 to TRBJ1-5, with a weak D call TRBD1 (6 bases). This CDR3 has 12 amino acids. Trimming left V 0 bases short and J 16 bases short, with 14 bases between. Germline lookup yields CDR1 SGHNT and CDR2 YYREEE (reference sequence). The CDR3 region has the DNA TGTGCCAGCAGCTTGGATTCAGGGGTCAGACATTTT. It is translated as CASSLDSGVRHF.

The chain uses TRBV2 and TRBJ2-3; no clear D. The CDR3 sequence is 16 residues long. The V gene's germline CDR1 is SNHLY and CDR2 FYNNEI. V was clipped by 1 base and J by 4 bases, with 15 bases between them. CDR3 nucleotide sequence: TGTGCCAGCAGTGAAGGCCCAGCAGGTACCTCAGATACGCAGTATTTT. It codes for CASSEGPAGTSDTQYF. Full variable domain (remainder filled in from reference TRBV2 and TRBJ2-3): EPEVTQTPSHQVTQMGQEVILRCVPISNHLYFYWYRQILGQKVEFLVSFYNNEISEKSEIFDDQFSVERPDGSNFTLKIRSTKLEDSAMYFCASSEGPAGTSDTQYFGPGTRLTVL.

The V call is TRBV7-9, the J call TRBJ1-1; TRBD1 might be the D (5 bases). The CDR3 runs 13 residues. The germline V gene has CDR1 SEHNR and CDR2 FQNEAQ (reference sequence). Trimming cost V 2 bases and J 6 bases, with 10 bases left between them. The CDR3 spells CASSLQGMAEAFF. The CDR3 nucleotides are TGTGCCAGCAGCTTACAGGGTATGGCTGAAGCTTTCTTT.

The rearrangement joins TRBV23-1 to TRBJ2-1; the match to TRBD2 covers 8 bases. TRBV23-1 belongs to the ORF category, with a function that is uncertain. The CDR3 is 16 amino acids. V lost 0 bases and J lost 4; bases outside the gene matches: 5. Here the CDR3 DNA reads TGCGCCAGCAGTCAATCCGGCGGGAGGCCTTACAATGAGCAGTTCTTC. This sequence encodes CASSQSGGRPYNEQFF.

This clone was detected only once. CDR3 nucleotides: TGTGCCAGCAGGCTGACAGGGGTCAGACACAATGAGCAGTTCTTC. Amino acids: CASRLTGVRHNEQFF. The chain uses TRBV5-6 and TRBJ2-1; 8 nucleotides align to TRBD1. The V gene's germline CDR1 is SGHDT and CDR2 YYEEEE. V lost 5 bases and J lost 5; bases outside the gene matches: 9. CDR3 size: 15 residues.